The entry that follows covers one T cell receptor beta chain sequence. The CDR3 is made up of 10 amino acids. Germline V lookup: CDR1 SQVTM, CDR2 ANQGSEA. Trimming removed 4 bases from V and 8 bases from J, with 6 bases in between. This sample was included in a study of PD-L1 blockade in urothelial cancer. Study details: T cells numbered a median of 141,255 in the blood samples.

Data came from immunoSEQ multiplex PCR; TCRdb stores just in-frame clones and leaves some out. The sample shows roughly 50,000 clones, around 88% of them seen only once. Time point described: pretreatment peripheral blood. The sample was PBMCs, taken around atezolizumab (anti-PD-L1) treatment. The TCR was taken from a woman aged 55-75 years with urothelial cancer. The chain couples TRBV29-1 to TRBJ2-1; D unclear. DNA for the CDR3: TGCAGCGTTGGTAACTATGAGCAGTTCTTC. Its protein product is CSVGNYEQFF.